This T cell receptor (beta chain) was obtained from a study of blood T cells in healthy people across ages. Germline assignment: CDR1 SGHTA and CDR2 FQGTGA. The V segment lost 0 bases and the J segment 9 bases; nucleotides outside the gene matches: 8. CDR3 size: 15 residues. Overall study results and limits: Possibly confounding the expanded clonotype changes was the fact that donor CMV status was unknown. PBMCs went unsorted, and a conclusive naive versus antigen-experienced comparison was therefore prevented. Both naive CD4+ cell counts and diversity were greater in long-lived donors than in aged donors.

A second PCR, run for about 6 to 11 cycles, used a sample-barcoded 5' primer plus a J-beta primer mix. Each CDR3 protein gets one entry after TCRdb re-called the 5' RACE reads with MiXCR. The sample records 630,000 or so distinct CDR3 sequences, approximately 30% being singletons. Collection of 9 to 10 milliliters of peripheral blood was performed for each donor. Ten or more counts support this clonotype. Its target is unknown. The V gene is TRBV7-3, the J gene TRBJ2-3; 8 bases align to TRBD2. The source of this sequence is a woman older than 75 in good health. Material for sequencing was blood. The CDR3 reads CASSLTSGVSSTQYF. The CDR3 DNA reads as TGTGCCAGCAGCTTAACTAGCGGGGTGTCGTCCACGCAGTATTTT.